A single T cell receptor (beta chain) is shown here with its context. There are 13 residues in the CDR3. The V and J ends lost 1 base and 7 bases respectively, with 7 bases between them. CDR1 and CDR2 from the germline V gene are SGHNT and YENEEA. Sequencing used immunoSEQ multiplex PCR; TCRdb keeps in-frame clones, though not all of them. The sample carries almost 400,000 clones, 88% recorded once. This study enrolled people aged about 18 to 90 from approximately 24 US geographic areas. The data stem from a study of blood T cell repertoires in COVID-19. Across the whole study: Some COVID-19 samples were acute and others convalescent; all came from the United States, Italy and Spain. From T cells, B-cell-depleted T cells, or PBMCs came the material, which was cDNA or gDNA.

This receptor was obtained from a woman between 25 and 40 years old with acute COVID-19. Specimen: PBMCs or T cells enriched from blood (not recorded which). The chain links TRBV11-3 to TRBJ2-2, with D unclear. In DNA form, the CDR3 reads TGTGCCAGCAGCTTAGGTGGCTTCGGGGAGCTGTTTTTT. Its translation: CASSLGGFGELFF. Combining the CDR3 with reference TRBV11-3 and TRBJ2-2 gives the whole variable domain EAGVVQSPRYKIIEKKQPVAFWCNPISGHNTLYWYLQNLGQGPELLIRYENEEAVDDSQLPKDRFSAERLKGVDSTLKIQPAELGDSAVYLCASSLGGFGELFFGEGSRLTVL.